A single T cell receptor beta chain is shown here with its context. This specimen comes from a study of blood T cell repertoires in COVID-19. The V gene's germline CDR1 is ENHRY and CDR2 SYGVKD. This CDR3 is 15 amino acids long. Between the trimmed V and J ends, which lost 8 bases and 5 bases, there was a span of 19 bases. Patients at the Seattle site were enrolled during active infection and followed longitudinally. Original data processing: Cell counts per sample came from amplifying reference gene primers. Method: immunoSEQ multiplex PCR; TCRdb's copy keeps in-frame clones and lacks some. The DNA was the basis for D and trimming; V, J and clone size are from that table. The sample comprises roughly 120,000 clones, roughly nine tenths of which are singletons, and roughly 5% rests with the top ten.

The chain links TRBV10-3 to TRBJ1-5, with a tentative D call TRBD1 (6 bases). The sequence came from a man aged 55 to 70 with COVID-19, enrolled during active disease. Sequenced sample: peripheral blood. CDR3 nucleotide sequence: TGTGCCATCGGGGGACCACAGGGTGGAGATCAGCCCCAGCATTTT. It is translated as CAIGGPQGGDQPQHF.